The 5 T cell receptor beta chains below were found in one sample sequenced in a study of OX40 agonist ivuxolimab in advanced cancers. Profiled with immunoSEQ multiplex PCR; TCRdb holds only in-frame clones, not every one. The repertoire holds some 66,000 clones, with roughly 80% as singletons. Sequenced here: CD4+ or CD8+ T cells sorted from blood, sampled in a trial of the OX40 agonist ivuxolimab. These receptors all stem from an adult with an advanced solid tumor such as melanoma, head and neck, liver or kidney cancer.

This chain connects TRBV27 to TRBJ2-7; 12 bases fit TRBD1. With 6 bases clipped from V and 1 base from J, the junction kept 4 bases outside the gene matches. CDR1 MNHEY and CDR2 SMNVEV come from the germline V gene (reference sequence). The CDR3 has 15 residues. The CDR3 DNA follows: TGTGCCAGCAGCTTGGGACAGGGGGCGTCCTACGAGCAGTACTTC. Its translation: CASSLGQGASYEQYF.

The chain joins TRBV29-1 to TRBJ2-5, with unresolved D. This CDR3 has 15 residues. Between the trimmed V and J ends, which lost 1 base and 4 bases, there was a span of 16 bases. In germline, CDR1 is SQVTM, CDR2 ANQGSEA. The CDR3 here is CSVEGVAFRLETQYF. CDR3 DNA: TGCAGCGTTGAAGGAGTAGCTTTCAGATTAGAGACCCAGTACTTC. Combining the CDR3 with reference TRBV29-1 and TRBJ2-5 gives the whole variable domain SAVISQKPSRDICQRGTSLTIQCQVDSQVTMMFWYRQQPGQSLTLIATANQGSEATYESGFVIDKFPISRPNLTFSTLTVSNMSPEDSSIYLCSVEGVAFRLETQYFGPGTRLLVL.

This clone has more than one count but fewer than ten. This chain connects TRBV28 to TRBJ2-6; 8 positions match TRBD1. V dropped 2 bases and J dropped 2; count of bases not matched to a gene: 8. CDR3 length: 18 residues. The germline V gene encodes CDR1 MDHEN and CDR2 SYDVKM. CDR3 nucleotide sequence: TGTGCCAGCAGTTTACTCGGACAGGGCTTCCCTGGGGCCAACGTCCTGACTTTC. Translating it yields CASSLLGQGFPGANVLTF. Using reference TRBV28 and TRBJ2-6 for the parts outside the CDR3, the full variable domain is DVKVTQSSRYLVKRTGEKVFLECVQDMDHENMFWYRQDPGLGLRLIYFSYDVKMKEKGDIPEGYSVSREKKERFSLILESASTNQTSMYLCASSLLGQGFPGANVLTFGAGSRLTVL.

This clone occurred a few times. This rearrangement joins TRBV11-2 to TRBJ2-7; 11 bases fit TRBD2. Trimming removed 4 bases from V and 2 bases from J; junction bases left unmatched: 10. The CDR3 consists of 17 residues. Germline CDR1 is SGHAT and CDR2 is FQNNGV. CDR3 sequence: CASSSLAGVRVAYEQYF. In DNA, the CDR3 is TGTGCCAGCAGCTCACTAGCGGGAGTAAGGGTTGCCTACGAGCAGTACTTC.

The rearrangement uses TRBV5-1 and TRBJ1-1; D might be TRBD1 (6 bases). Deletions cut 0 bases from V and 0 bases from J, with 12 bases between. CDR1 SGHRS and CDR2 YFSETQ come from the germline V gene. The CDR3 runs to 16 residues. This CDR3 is CASSLEGGFVNTEAFF. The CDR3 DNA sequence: TGCGCCAGCAGCTTGGAGGGGGGCTTTGTGAACACTGAAGCTTTCTTT.